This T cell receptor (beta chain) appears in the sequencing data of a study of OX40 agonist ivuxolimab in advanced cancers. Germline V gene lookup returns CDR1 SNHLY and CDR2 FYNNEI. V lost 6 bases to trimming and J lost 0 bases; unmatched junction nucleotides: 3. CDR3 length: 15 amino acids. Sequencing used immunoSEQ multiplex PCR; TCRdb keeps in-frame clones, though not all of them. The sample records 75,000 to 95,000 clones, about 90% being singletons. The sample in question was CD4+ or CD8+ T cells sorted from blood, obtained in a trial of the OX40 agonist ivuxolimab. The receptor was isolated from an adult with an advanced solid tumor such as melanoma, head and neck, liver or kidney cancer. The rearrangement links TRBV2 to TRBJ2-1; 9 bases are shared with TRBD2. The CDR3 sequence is CASSSSGASYNEQFF. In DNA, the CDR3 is TGTGCCAGCAGCTCTAGCGGGGCCTCCTACAATGAGCAGTTCTTC.